Following are 5 T cell receptor beta chains from one sample sequenced in a study of siplizumab effects on memory and regulatory T cells. Method: immunoSEQ multiplex PCR; TCRdb's copy keeps in-frame clones and lacks some. The sample records tens of thousands of clones, over 85% being singletons. What was sequenced was CD8+ T cells sorted from blood. Every receptor here comes from a human donor in good health.

The chain has TRBV12-1 and TRBJ1-4; TRBD1 is the table's D call, not checked against the DNA. TRBV12-1 constitutes a pseudogene. This CDR3 is built from 19 residues. The CDR3 DNA sequence: TGTGCCAGCAGCTTTGCGCAAGGACAGGAAGCCCCAACTAATGAAAAACTGTTTTTT. Its translation: CASSFAQGQEAPTNEKLFF.

The J gene is TRBJ2-2, the V gene TRBV6-4; D is possibly TRBD1 (6 bases). The germline V gene has CDR1 MRHNA and CDR2 SNTAGT. The V end was cut by 5 bases, the J end by 2 bases, with 24 bases between. The CDR3 runs 19 residues. This CDR3 is CASSPPSPWDKKNTGELFF. The CDR3 coding sequence is TGTGCCAGCAGTCCACCGTCCCCCTGGGACAAAAAAAACACCGGGGAGCTGTTTTTT.

V usage is TRBV10-3 and J usage is TRBJ1-5, with D perhaps TRBD1 (5 bases). Looked up from germline, CDR1 is ENHRY and CDR2 is SYGVKD. Trimming removed 6 bases at V and 2 bases at J, with 20 bases between. CDR3 length: 17 residues. CDR3 amino acids: CAISDVGRGFGNQPQHF. The CDR3 region has the DNA TGTGCCATCAGCGACGTTGGAAGGGGTTTCGGCAATCAGCCCCAGCATTTT.

This clone was picked up one time. J is TRBJ2-1 and V is TRBV7-3, with TRBD2 matching 8 bases. Germline CDR1 is SGHTA and CDR2 is FQGTGA. The V and J ends lost 3 bases and 8 bases, in that order; junction bases with no gene match: 18. The CDR3 consists of 18 residues. The CDR3 reads CASSLRPPSGSDFDEQFF. The CDR3 DNA is TGTGCCAGCAGCTTGAGGCCCCCGAGCGGGAGTGACTTCGATGAGCAGTTCTTC.

Turning to this clone: Different DNA sequences within this sample yield the same CDR3. The rearrangement uses TRBV30 and TRBJ1-1; D unresolved. CDR3 length: 13 amino acids. V lost 0 bases, J lost 0 bases, and 5 bases lay in between. CDR1 and CDR2 from the germline V gene are GTSNPN and SVGIG (reference sequence). The CDR3: CAWSVGMNTEAFF. DNA for the CDR3: TGTGCCTGGAGTGTAGGAATGAACACTGAAGCTTTCTTT.